This T cell receptor beta chain emerged from a study of PD-L1 blockade in urothelial cancer. For the study at large: Blood was evaluated 3 weeks (second dose) and 6 weeks after therapy began.

About this clone: The antigen remains undetermined.

Study-wide findings and caveats: Pretreatment peripheral blood TCR clonality that fell below the median predicted better survival among the patients studied.

Germline V gene sequence: CDR1 SNHLY, CDR2 FYNNEI. The CDR3 has 14 residues. Trimming removed 6 bases from V and 7 bases from J, with 18 bases in between. Documented time point: pretreatment peripheral blood. Method: immunoSEQ multiplex PCR; TCRdb's copy keeps in-frame clones and lacks some. The sample yields just under 50,000 clones, around four fifths seen once. The rearrangement links TRBV2 to TRBJ1-2; D is uncertain. This specimen was PBMCs, taken around atezolizumab (anti-PD-L1) treatment. The clonotype comes from a man in his 70s with urothelial cancer. This chain's CDR3 is CASSAIIRSGGYTF. DNA of the CDR3: TGTGCCAGCAGCGCGATTATCAGAAGCGGTGGCTACACCTTC. Supplemented by reference TRBV2 and TRBJ1-2, the full variable domain reads EPEVTQTPSHQVTQMGQEVILRCVPISNHLYFYWYRQILGQKVEFLVSFYNNEISEKSEIFDDQFSVERPDGSNFTLKIRSTKLEDSAMYFCASSAIIRSGGYTFGSGTRLTVV.